This record looks at one TCR beta chain sequence and its context. Which antigen it targets is not known. Base quality data are lacking; no much larger clone is found one base away. Receptor libraries were prepared by the immunoSEQ multiplex PCR assay. TCRdb took this table from immuneACCESS and kept in-frame rearrangements with V and J called. Such tables lack part of the clones; where checked against another copy, unresolved V genes explain under half of the gap, and the rest is unexplained. The sample yields around 52,000 clones; approximately 96% were counted once. The ten most abundant clones make up around 0.078% of the sample. This entry is derived from a study of T cells after somatic rescue of genetic block (TCRdb year 2020). Study-level background: What the study looked at was long-term robustness, specifically in a T-cell system that came about through somatic rescue of a genetic block in T-cell development.

V is pruned by 5 bases and J by 2 bases, leaving 2 bases of the junction without a gene match. Per the germline V gene, SGHVS is the CDR1 and FNYEAQ is the CDR2. The CDR3 sequence holds 15 residues, the cysteine and phenylalanine included. Only the CDR3 part of the read is kept: 45 bases, read in frame from the first base. This receptor was identified in a child under two years old. Sequencing was carried out using peripheral blood mononuclear cells (PBMCs). This chain is built from TRBV7-6 and TRBJ2-2, and 10 bases in between align with TRBD1. At the DNA level, the sequence is TGTGCCAGCAGCCGACAGGGGGCCAACACCGGGGAGCTGTTTTTT. Translation gives CASSRQGANTGELFF.